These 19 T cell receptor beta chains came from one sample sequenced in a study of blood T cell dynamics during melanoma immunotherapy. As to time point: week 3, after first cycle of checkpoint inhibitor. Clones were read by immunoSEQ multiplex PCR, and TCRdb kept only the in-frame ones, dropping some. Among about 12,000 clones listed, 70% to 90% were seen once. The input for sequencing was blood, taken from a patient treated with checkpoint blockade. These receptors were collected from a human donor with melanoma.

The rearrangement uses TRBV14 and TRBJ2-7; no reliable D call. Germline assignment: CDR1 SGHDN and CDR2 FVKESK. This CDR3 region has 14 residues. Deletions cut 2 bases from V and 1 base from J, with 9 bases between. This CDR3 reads CASSQFGGSYEQYF. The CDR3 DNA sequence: TGTGCCAGCAGCCAATTCGGTGGATCCTACGAGCAGTACTTC.

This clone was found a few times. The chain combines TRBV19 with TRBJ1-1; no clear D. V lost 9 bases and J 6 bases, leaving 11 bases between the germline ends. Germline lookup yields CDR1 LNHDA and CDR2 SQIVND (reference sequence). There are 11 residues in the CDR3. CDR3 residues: CASTLGAEAFF. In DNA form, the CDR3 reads TGTGCCAGCACCTTGGGAGCTGAAGCTTTCTTT.

For the CDR3, the DNA is TGTGCCAGCAGCGTAGTGGGTTCCACCGGGGAGCTGTTTTTT. Amino acids: CASSVVGSTGELFF. J is TRBJ2-2 and V is TRBV9; D uncertain. Trimming pared 0 bases from V and 4 bases from J, leaving 7 bases between. This CDR3 comprises 14 residues. Germline assignment: CDR1 SGDLS and CDR2 YYNGEE.

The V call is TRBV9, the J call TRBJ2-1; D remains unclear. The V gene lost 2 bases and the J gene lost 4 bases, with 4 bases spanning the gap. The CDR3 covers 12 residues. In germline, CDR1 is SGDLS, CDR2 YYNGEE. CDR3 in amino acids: CASSVRYNEQFF. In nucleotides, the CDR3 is TGTGCCAGCAGCGTCAGGTACAATGAGCAGTTCTTC. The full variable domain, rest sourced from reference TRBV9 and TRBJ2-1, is DSGVTQTPKHLITATGQRVTLRCSPRSGDLSVYWYQQSLDQGLQFLIQYYNGEERAKGNILERFSAQQFPDLHSELNLSSLELGDSALYFCASSVRYNEQFFGPGTRLTVL.

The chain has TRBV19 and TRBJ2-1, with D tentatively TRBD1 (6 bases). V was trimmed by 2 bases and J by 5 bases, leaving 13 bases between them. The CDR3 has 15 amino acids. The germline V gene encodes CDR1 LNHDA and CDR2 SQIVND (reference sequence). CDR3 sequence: CASSIRDTENNEQFF. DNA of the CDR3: TGTGCCAGTAGTATAAGGGACACGGAAAACAATGAGCAGTTCTTC.

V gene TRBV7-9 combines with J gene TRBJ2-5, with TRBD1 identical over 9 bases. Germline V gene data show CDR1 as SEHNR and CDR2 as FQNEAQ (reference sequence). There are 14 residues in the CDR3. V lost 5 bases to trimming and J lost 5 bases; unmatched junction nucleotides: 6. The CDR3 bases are TGTGCCAGCAGCCCACGGACAGGGGCGGAGACCCAGTACTTC. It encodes CASSPRTGAETQYF.

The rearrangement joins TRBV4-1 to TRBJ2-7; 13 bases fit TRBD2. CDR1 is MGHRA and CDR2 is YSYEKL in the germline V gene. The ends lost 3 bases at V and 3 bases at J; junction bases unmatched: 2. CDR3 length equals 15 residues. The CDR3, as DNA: TGCGCCAGCAGCCATCGACTAGCGGGGGGCTACGAGCAGTACTTC. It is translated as CASSHRLAGGYEQYF.

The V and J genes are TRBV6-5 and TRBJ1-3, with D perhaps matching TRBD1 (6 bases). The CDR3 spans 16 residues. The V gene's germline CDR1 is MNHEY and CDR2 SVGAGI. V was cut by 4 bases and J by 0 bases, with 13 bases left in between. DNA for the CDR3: TGTGCCAGCAGTTTCACAGGGACCTCCTCTGGAAACACCATATATTTT. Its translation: CASSFTGTSSGNTIYF.

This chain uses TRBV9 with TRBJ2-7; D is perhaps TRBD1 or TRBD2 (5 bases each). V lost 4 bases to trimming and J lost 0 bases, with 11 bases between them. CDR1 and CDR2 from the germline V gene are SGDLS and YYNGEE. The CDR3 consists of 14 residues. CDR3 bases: TGTGCCAGCAGCACCTCAGGGAGCTCCTACGAGCAGTACTTC. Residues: CASSTSGSSYEQYF. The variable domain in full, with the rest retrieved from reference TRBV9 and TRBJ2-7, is DSGVTQTPKHLITATGQRVTLRCSPRSGDLSVYWYQQSLDQGLQFLIQYYNGEERAKGNILERFSAQQFPDLHSELNLSSLELGDSALYFCASSTSGSSYEQYFGPGTRLTVT.

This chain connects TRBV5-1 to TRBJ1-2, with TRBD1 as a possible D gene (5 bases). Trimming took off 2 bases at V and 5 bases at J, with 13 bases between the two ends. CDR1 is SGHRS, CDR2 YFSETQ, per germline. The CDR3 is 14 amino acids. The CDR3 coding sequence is TGCGCCAGCAGCTTTGAGGGGCTTAGTTATGGCTACACCTTC. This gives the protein CASSFEGLSYGYTF.

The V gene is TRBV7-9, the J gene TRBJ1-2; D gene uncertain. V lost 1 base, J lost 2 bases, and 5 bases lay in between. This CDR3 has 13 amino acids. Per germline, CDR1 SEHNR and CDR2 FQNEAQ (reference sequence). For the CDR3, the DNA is TGTGCCAGCAGCTTAGGTCAGAACTATGGCTACACCTTC. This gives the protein CASSLGQNYGYTF.

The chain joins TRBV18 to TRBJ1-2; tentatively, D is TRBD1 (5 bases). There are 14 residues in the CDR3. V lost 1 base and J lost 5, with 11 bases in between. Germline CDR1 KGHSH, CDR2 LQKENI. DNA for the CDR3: TGTGCCAGCTCACCACGACAGAGTATTTATGGCTACACCTTC. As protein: CASSPRQSIYGYTF.

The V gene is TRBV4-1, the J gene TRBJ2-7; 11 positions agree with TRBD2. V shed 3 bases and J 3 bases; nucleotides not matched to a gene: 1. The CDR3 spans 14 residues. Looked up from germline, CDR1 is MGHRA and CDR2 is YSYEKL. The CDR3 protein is CASSQGLAVYEQYF. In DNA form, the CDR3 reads TGCGCCAGCAGCCAGGGACTAGCGGTCTACGAGCAGTACTTC.

The CDR3 sequence: CASSDGGAYNEQFF. The CDR3 DNA reads as TGTGCCAGCAGTGACGGGGGGGCGTACAATGAGCAGTTCTTC. The chain combines TRBV6-1 with TRBJ2-1; the match to TRBD2 covers 8 bases. Germline assignment: CDR1 MNHNS and CDR2 SASEGT. After removal of 3 bases from V and 4 bases from J, the junction contained 2 bases not matched to a gene. This CDR3 comprises 14 residues.

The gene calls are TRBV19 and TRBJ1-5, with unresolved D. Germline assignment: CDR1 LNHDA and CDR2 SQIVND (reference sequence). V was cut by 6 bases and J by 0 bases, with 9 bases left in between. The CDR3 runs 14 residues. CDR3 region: CASRVLASNQPQHF. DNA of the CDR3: TGTGCCAGTAGAGTGTTGGCTAGCAATCAGCCCCAGCATTTT.

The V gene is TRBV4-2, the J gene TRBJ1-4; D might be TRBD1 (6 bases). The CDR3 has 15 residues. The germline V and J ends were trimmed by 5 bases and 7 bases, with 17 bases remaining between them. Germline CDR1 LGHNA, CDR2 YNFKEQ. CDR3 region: CASSTRQERREKLFF. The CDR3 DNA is TGTGCCAGCAGCACCCGACAGGAAAGGCGTGAAAAACTGTTTTTT.

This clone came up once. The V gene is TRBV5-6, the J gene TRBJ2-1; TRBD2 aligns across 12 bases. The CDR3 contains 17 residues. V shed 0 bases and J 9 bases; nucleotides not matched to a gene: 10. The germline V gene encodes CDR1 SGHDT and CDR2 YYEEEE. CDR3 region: CASSLGLAGDAGSEQFF. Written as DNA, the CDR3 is TGTGCCAGCAGCTTGGGACTAGCGGGAGACGCGGGTAGTGAGCAGTTCTTC.

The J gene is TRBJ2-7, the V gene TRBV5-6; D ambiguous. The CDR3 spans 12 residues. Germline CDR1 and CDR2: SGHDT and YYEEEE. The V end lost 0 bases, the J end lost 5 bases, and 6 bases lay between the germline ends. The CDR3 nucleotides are TGTGCCAGCAGCTTGGCAGAGAACGAGCAGTACTTC. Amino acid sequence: CASSLAENEQYF.

The CDR3 DNA sequence: TGTGCCAGCAGTTTAACCAGTGTTGCAGATACGCAGTATTTT. This codes for CASSLTSVADTQYF. This rearrangement joins TRBV27 to TRBJ2-3; no firm D call. The CDR3 sequence is 14 residues long. Germline CDR1 MNHEY, CDR2 SMNVEV (reference sequence). V was clipped by 2 bases and J by 4 bases, with 10 bases between them.